Given below is one T cell receptor beta chain in context. The record originates from a study of blood T cell repertoires in COVID-19. The CDR3 covers 14 residues. Trimming stripped 9 bases from V and 5 bases from J, with 17 bases between. Per the germline V gene, CDR1 is LNHDA and CDR2 is SQIVND (reference sequence). The data were produced by immunoSEQ multiplex PCR, yet TCRdb's version contains in-frame clones alone and is incomplete. The sample gives roughly 180,000 clones, around 85% of which show up once; 6.5% to 7.5% is in the top ten. What was sequenced was peripheral blood. The sequence was collected from a man aged 80 or over with COVID-19, enrolled during active disease. The chain carries TRBV19 and TRBJ1-5; TRBD1 might be the D (5 bases). CDR3 in DNA: TGTGCCAGCACCATCCAGGGATCAGATCAGCCCCAGCATTTT. The encoded protein is CASTIQGSDQPQHF. Filled out from reference TRBV19 and TRBJ1-5, the complete variable domain reads DGGITQSPKYLFRKEGQNVTLSCEQNLNHDAMYWYRQDPGQGLRLIYYSQIVNDFQKGDIAEGYSVSREKKESFPLTVTSAQKNPTAFYLCASTIQGSDQPQHFGDGTRLSIL.